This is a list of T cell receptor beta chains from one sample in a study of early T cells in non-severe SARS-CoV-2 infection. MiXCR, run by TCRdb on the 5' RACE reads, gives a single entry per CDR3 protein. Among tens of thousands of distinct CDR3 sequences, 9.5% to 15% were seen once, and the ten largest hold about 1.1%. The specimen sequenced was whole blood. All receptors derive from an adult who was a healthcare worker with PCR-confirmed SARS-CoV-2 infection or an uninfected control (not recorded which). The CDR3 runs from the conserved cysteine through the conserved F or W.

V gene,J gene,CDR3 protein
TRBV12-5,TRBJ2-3,CASGLVGGTDTQYF
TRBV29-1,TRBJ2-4,CSVAGGDGGKNIQYF
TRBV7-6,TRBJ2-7,CASSFSPGAPNEQYF
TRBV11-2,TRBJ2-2,CASSRYPKTRTSGGAHNTGELFF
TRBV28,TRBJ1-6,CATTGLNSPLHF
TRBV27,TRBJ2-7,CASSFNGQGSSYEQYF
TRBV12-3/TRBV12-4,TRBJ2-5,CASSPRMGVEQETQYF
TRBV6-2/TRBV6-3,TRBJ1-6,CASSYPDSSSPLHF
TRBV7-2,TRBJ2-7,CASSLAPTYEQYF
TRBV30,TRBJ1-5,CAWSVRGNQPQHF
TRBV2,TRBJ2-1,CASREREGLDEQFF
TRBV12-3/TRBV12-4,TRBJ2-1,CASSLGDRRYNEQFF
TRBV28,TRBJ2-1,CASSLGGRTHNEQFF
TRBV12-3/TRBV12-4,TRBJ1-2,CASSFMYGDYGYTF
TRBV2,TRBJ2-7,CASSEMGTVNYEQYF
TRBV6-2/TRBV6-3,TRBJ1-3,CASRDQSSGNTIYF